This T cell receptor beta chain emerged from a study of T cell repertoires in cytomegalovirus infection. The wider study: Indications of both CMV infection and matching HLA type were provided by public TCR beta signatures. Study outcomes and limitations: In two of eight donors, the top clonotype was HLA-C-restricted CMV-specific. The cumulative frequency of public TCR beta families identified carriers of CMV plus the relevant HLA.

TCRdb used MiXCR to reprocess the reads, holding one entry per CDR3 protein. The sample has about 320,000 distinct CDR3 sequences, around a tenth seen once. The germline CDR1 and CDR2 sequences are MDHEN and SYDVKM. The V and J ends lost 4 bases and 4 bases respectively, with 13 bases between them. The CDR3 length is 15 residues. Remarks on this clonotype: The antigen remains unidentified.

Sequencing was done on a sample of PBMCs. The TCR comes from a human donor in good health (CMV status not recorded). Some clones in this sample may be carry-over from other donors' samples. This chain links TRBV28 with TRBJ2-2; weak D call: TRBD1 (6 bases). This CDR3 is CASSSRDKVTGELFF. CDR3 nucleotide sequence: TGTGCCAGCAGTTCCCGGGACAAAGTCACCGGGGAGCTGTTTTTT.